One and the same sample provided the 13 T cell receptor beta chains below, sequenced in a study of blood T cell repertoires in COVID-19. Using immunoSEQ multiplex PCR, the repertoire was profiled, and TCRdb retains in-frame clones only, with some absent. This table has 150,000 or so clones, over 75% appearing once. Sequenced sample: peripheral blood. These receptors all stem from a man between 65 and 85 years old who had recovered from COVID-19.

The J gene is TRBJ2-7, the V gene TRBV11-3; the match to TRBD2 covers 7 bases. This CDR3 has 13 amino acids. V was clipped by 5 bases and J by 5 bases; unmatched bases: 6. Germline CDR1 reads SGHNT; CDR2 reads YENEEA. The CDR3 sequence is CASSSGIPHEQYF. The CDR3 coding sequence is TGTGCCAGCAGCAGCGGGATCCCCCACGAGCAGTACTTC. Using reference TRBV11-3 and TRBJ2-7 for the parts outside the CDR3, the full variable domain is EAGVVQSPRYKIIEKKQPVAFWCNPISGHNTLYWYLQNLGQGPELLIRYENEEAVDDSQLPKDRFSAERLKGVDSTLKIQPAELGDSAVYLCASSSGIPHEQYFGPGTRLTVT.

This chain joins TRBV11-2 and TRBJ2-2, with 12 bases matching TRBD2. The CDR3 has 16 residues. The germline V gene has CDR1 SGHAT and CDR2 FQNNGV. V lost 1 base to trimming and J lost 3 bases; unmatched junction nucleotides: 0. The chain's CDR3 is CASSLGLAGDTGELFF. CDR3 coding DNA: TGTGCCAGCAGCTTAGGACTAGCGGGAGACACCGGGGAGCTGTTTTTT. The variable domain in full, with the rest retrieved from reference TRBV11-2 and TRBJ2-2, is EAGVAQSPRYKIIEKRQSVAFWCNPISGHATLYWYQQILGQGPKLLIQFQNNGVVDDSQLPKDRFSAERLKGVDSTLKIQPAKLEDSAVYLCASSLGLAGDTGELFFGEGSRLTVL.

This clone was detected only once. The CDR3 is CATSDAGDSPYNEQFF. The CDR3 DNA reads TGTGCCACCAGTGACGCCGGGGACAGCCCCTACAATGAGCAGTTCTTC. The J gene is TRBJ2-1, the V gene TRBV24-1, with 7 nucleotides matching TRBD1. Germline-derived CDR1 and CDR2 are KGHDR and SFDVKD. The CDR3 totals 16 residues. V gave up 4 bases and J gave up 2 bases; unmatched junction bases: 7.

This sequence joins TRBV6-5 and TRBJ1-1; D might be TRBD1 (5 bases). CDR1 and CDR2 (germline): MNHEY, SVGAGI. The CDR3 runs to 13 residues. V gave up 8 bases and J gave up 0 bases, with 10 bases separating them. The CDR3 DNA reads as TGTGCCAGCGATGACAGTATGAACACTGAAGCTTTCTTT. Amino acids: CASDDSMNTEAFF.

The table lists this clone with a count of one. The chain has TRBV11-2 and TRBJ2-4; D possibly corresponds to TRBD1 (5 bases). CDR1 and CDR2 (germline): SGHAT, FQNNGV. Deletions cut 4 bases from V and 8 bases from J, with 15 bases between. The CDR3 is 14 amino acids. The CDR3 region is CASSSSGQGYIQYF. The CDR3, as DNA: TGTGCCAGCAGCTCCTCAGGGCAGGGCTACATTCAGTACTTC. Looking up the rest from reference TRBV11-2 and TRBJ2-4 gives the full variable domain: EAGVAQSPRYKIIEKRQSVAFWCNPISGHATLYWYQQILGQGPKLLIQFQNNGVVDDSQLPKDRFSAERLKGVDSTLKIQPAKLEDSAVYLCASSSSGQGYIQYFGAGTRLSVL.

The CDR3 bases are TGCGCCAGCAGCTCGGTGGGACTAGGCCTCGATGAGCAGTTCTTC. This gives the protein CASSSVGLGLDEQFF. The chain has TRBV4-1 and TRBJ2-1; 8 nucleotides agree with TRBD2. Germline V CDR1 and CDR2: MGHRA, YSYEKL. Trimming took 5 bases from V and 8 from J; bases not matched to a gene: 11. The CDR3 is 15 residues long.

This rearrangement joins TRBV4-2 to TRBJ2-5; 16 bases fit TRBD2. Germline V gene lookup returns CDR1 LGHNA and CDR2 YNFKEQ. J lost 5 bases, V lost 4 bases, and 7 bases had no gene match. The CDR3 runs 17 residues. CDR3 region: CASSLGLAGGPHETQYF. CDR3 nucleotides: TGTGCCAGCAGCCTGGGACTAGCGGGAGGGCCCCATGAGACCCAGTACTTC.

The rearrangement uses TRBV10-1 and TRBJ2-3; 12 positions match TRBD2. V lost 6 bases, J lost 9 bases, and 10 bases stayed unmatched. The CDR3 covers 15 residues. Germline V gene sequence: CDR1 WNHNN, CDR2 SYGVQD (reference sequence). In nucleotides, the CDR3 is TGCGCCAGCAGCACTCTAGCGGGAGGGTCTGGGACGCAGTATTTT. Translating gives CASSTLAGGSGTQYF.

The rearrangement joins TRBV7-2 to TRBJ1-5, with TRBD1 matching 7 bases. The germline V gene has CDR1 SGHTA and CDR2 FQGNSA. This CDR3 has 17 residues. V shed 4 bases, J shed 7 bases, and the junction held 16 bases outside the gene matches. The CDR3 region has the DNA TGTGCCAGCAGCTCTAGGGGGCCCCTTCACAAGGGGCAGCCCCAGCATTTT. Translated: CASSSRGPLHKGQPQHF.

The chain employs TRBV10-3 and TRBJ2-5; 10 bases map to TRBD1. The CDR3 covers 12 residues. Per germline, CDR1 ENHRY and CDR2 SYGVKD. V trimming: 6 bases; J trimming: 5 bases; junction bases outside the gene matches: 0. The CDR3 reads CAIRDRGETQYF. CDR3 in DNA: TGTGCCATCAGGGACAGGGGGGAGACCCAGTACTTC.

V gene TRBV7-2 combines with J gene TRBJ1-2; weak D call: TRBD1 (6 bases). This CDR3 contains 14 residues. The V end lost 1 base, the J end lost 4 bases, and 10 bases lay between the germline ends. Germline CDR1 and CDR2: SGHTA and FQGNSA. CDR3 region: CASSLDRAIYGYTF. The CDR3 DNA follows: TGTGCCAGCAGCTTAGACAGGGCGATCTATGGCTACACCTTC.

The genes are TRBV5-4 and TRBJ2-6; D call uncertain. Germline CDR1 reads SGHNT; CDR2 reads YYREEE (reference sequence). The ends were cut back, 5 bases at V and 0 bases at J, with 12 bases in the middle. The CDR3 spans 16 residues. In nucleotides, the CDR3 is TGTGCCAGCAGGCAATTCGGTAGCTCTGGGGCCAACGTCCTGACTTTC. Translation: CASRQFGSSGANVLTF.

CDR3 nucleotide sequence: TGTGCCAGCAGTTTAAGGGAGGGAGTAGGCGAGACCCAGTACTTC. Its protein product is CASSLREGVGETQYF. This chain uses TRBV27 with TRBJ2-5, with TRBD2 matching 7 bases. This CDR3 comprises 15 residues. Germline V gives CDR1 MNHEY, CDR2 SMNVEV (reference sequence). Trimming removed 2 bases from V and 5 bases from J; junction bases left unmatched: 8.